A selection of T cell receptor beta chains follows, all from one sample in a study of T cells in Graves' hyperthyroidism and ophthalmopathy. TCRdb re-derived calls from the multiplex PCR reads in MiXCR, one entry per CDR3 protein. The repertoire holds over 300,000 distinct CDR3 sequences, with roughly 13% as singletons. Material for sequencing was blood. The receptors here all came from a woman aged 40 to 50 with Graves' ophthalmopathy. The CDR3 runs from the conserved cysteine through the conserved F or W. Each record gives: D gene, V gene, clone size, J gene, CDR3 protein, CDR3 DNA. The D gene is left open where the match is weak. For some rows the clone size is stated as once, few or many, or as a class when expanded; others skip it.

TRBD1	TRBV4-1	once	TRBJ2-1	CASSSYRGLYNEQFF	TGCGCCAGCAGCTCGTACAGGGGGCTCTACAATGAGCAGTTCTTC
.	TRBV29-1	few	TRBJ1-2	CSVENPGGGGYTF	TGCAGCGTTGAGAATCCAGGCGGTGGTGGCTACACCTTC
TRBD1	TRBV6-9	few	TRBJ1-5	CASIIQGGNQPQHF	TGTGCCAGCATTATACAGGGGGGCAATCAGCCCCAGCATTTT
.	TRBV20-1	few	TRBJ2-3	CSARGDGSTDTQYF	TGCAGTGCCCGGGGAGACGGAAGCACAGATACGCAGTATTTT
.	TRBV7-9	.	TRBJ1-2	CASSLVSENYGYTF	TGTGCCAGCAGCTTAGTCAGCGAGAACTATGGCTACACCTTC
.	TRBV9	.	TRBJ1-6	CASSVGITYNSPLHF	TGTGCCAGCAGCGTAGGGATAACCTATAATTCACCCCTCCACTTT
.	TRBV20-1	many	TRBJ2-1	CSAPGAGPTYNEQFF	TGCAGTGCCCCCGGCGCGGGTCCTACCTACAATGAGCAGTTCTTC
.	TRBV14	many	TRBJ1-4	CASSLGSGEIFEKLFF	TGTGCCAGCAGTTTGGGTTCAGGGGAAATCTTTGAAAAACTGTTTTTT
TRBD2	TRBV6-1	few	TRBJ2-3	CASSLTSGGARDTQYF	TGTGCCAGCAGCCTGACTAGCGGGGGGGCGAGAGATACGCAGTATTTT
.	TRBV12-3/TRBV12-4	many	TRBJ2-7	CASMNYPEQYF	TGTGCCAGCATGAATTATCCCGAGCAGTACTTC
TRBD1	TRBV9	.	TRBJ2-7	CASSAQTGTAYEQYF	TGTGCCAGCAGCGCCCAAACCGGGACAGCGTACGAGCAGTACTTC
.	TRBV6-1	.	TRBJ2-1	CASTTRTEEQFF	TGTGCCAGCACAACTAGGACAGAGGAGCAGTTCTTC
.	TRBV6-1	many	TRBJ2-2	CASSETPVGTLRGTGELFF	TGTGCCAGCAGTGAAACTCCGGTGGGGACTCTCCGGGGCACCGGGGAGCTGTTTTTT
TRBD1	TRBV11-3	many	TRBJ2-5	CASSLDRQGGRETQYF	TGTGCCAGCAGCTTAGATCGACAGGGGGGTAGAGAGACCCAGTACTTC
TRBD1	TRBV4-1	.	TRBJ2-7	CASSHSSGTVTYEQYF	TGCGCCAGCAGCCATTCCTCCGGGACAGTTACCTACGAGCAGTACTTC
.	TRBV27	few	TRBJ1-5	CASSSSPGLPNQPQHF	TGTGCCAGCAGTTCTTCCCCGGGACTCCCCAATCAGCCCCAGCATTTT
.	TRBV7-2	.	TRBJ1-1	CASSLWDRDHGRNTEAFF	TGTGCCAGCAGCTTATGGGACCGGGACCACGGGAGGAACACTGAAGCTTTCTTT
.	TRBV12-3/TRBV12-4	many	TRBJ2-1	CASTRDFYNEQFF	TGTGCCAGCACCAGGGACTTCTACAATGAGCAGTTCTTC
TRBD1	TRBV18	few	TRBJ1-2	CASSIDREYGYTF	TGTGCCAGCTCCATTGACAGGGAGTATGGCTACACCTTC
TRBD2	TRBV12-3/TRBV12-4	many	TRBJ2-7	CASSLRGGETEQYF	TGTGCCAGCAGCCTCCGGGGGGGAGAAACCGAGCAGTACTTC
.	TRBV6-1	.	TRBJ1-5	CASSAGLPNQPQHF	TGTGCCAGCAGTGCCGGGTTACCGAATCAGCCCCAGCATTTT
.	TRBV6-1	many	TRBJ1-1	CASSRTALNTEAFF	TGTGCCAGCAGCCGGACAGCCTTGAACACTGAAGCTTTCTTT
.	TRBV6-2/TRBV6-3	many	TRBJ1-1	CASRAYTNTEAFF	TGTGCCAGCAGAGCGTACACCAACACTGAAGCTTTCTTT
.	TRBV3-1	many	TRBJ2-5	CASSQGGGRSGETQYF	TGTGCCAGCAGCCAAGGAGGGGGGCGATCGGGTGAGACCCAGTACTTC
TRBD2	TRBV27	many	TRBJ2-1	CASSPSGGLYNEQFF	TGTGCCAGCAGTCCAAGCGGGGGGCTTTACAATGAGCAGTTCTTC
TRBD1	TRBV19	many	TRBJ1-2	CASSYGQGDGYTF	TGTGCCAGTAGCTACGGACAGGGAGACGGCTACACCTTC
TRBD2	TRBV27	.	TRBJ2-7	CASSLGRASGSYPYEQYF	TGTGCCAGCAGTTTGGGCCGGGCTAGCGGGAGTTACCCCTACGAGCAGTACTTC
.	TRBV4-2	.	TRBJ1-5	CASSPRSGSNQPQHF	TGTGCCAGCAGTCCCCGATCTGGAAGCAATCAGCCCCAGCATTTT
TRBD2	TRBV6-2/TRBV6-3	.	TRBJ2-7	CASRRSSGLAGYEQYF	TGTGCCAGCAGACGGTCTTCGGGACTAGCGGGGTACGAGCAGTACTTC
TRBD2	TRBV7-2	many	TRBJ2-5	CASSTVAGNQETQYF	TGTGCCAGCAGCACCGTAGCGGGGAATCAAGAGACCCAGTACTTC
.	TRBV30	few	TRBJ1-5	CAWSVRGDQPQHF	TGTGCCTGGAGTGTACGCGGGGATCAGCCCCAGCATTTT
.	TRBV6-1	many	TRBJ1-5	CASAQGTNQPQHF	TGTGCCAGCGCACAGGGTACTAACCAGCCCCAGCATTTT
.	TRBV20-1	.	TRBJ1-4	CSARDAGAWENEKLFF	TGCAGTGCTAGAGATGCAGGAGCGTGGGAGAATGAAAAACTGTTTTTT
.	TRBV4-1	.	TRBJ1-2	CASSPWGRQIVNYGYTF	TGCGCCAGCAGCCCGTGGGGGAGACAGATAGTCAACTATGGCTACACCTTC
.	TRBV7-4	.	TRBJ2-2	CARSYSQNGELFF	TGTGCCAGAAGCTACAGTCAAAACGGGGAGCTGTTTTTT
.	TRBV20-1	many	TRBJ1-5	CSARTQGGGNQPQHF	TGCAGTGCTAGAACTCAGGGAGGAGGCAATCAGCCCCAGCATTTT
TRBD2	TRBV9	few	TRBJ2-7	CAGSVTSGSSYEQYF	TGTGCCGGCAGCGTGACTAGCGGGAGTTCCTACGAGCAGTACTTC
.	TRBV20-1	.	TRBJ2-3	CSATAEGASADTQYF	TGCAGTGCTACCGCCGAGGGAGCTAGCGCAGATACGCAGTATTTT
TRBD2	TRBV20-1	.	TRBJ2-7	CSARGTSGSLYEQYF	TGCAGTGCTAGAGGAACTAGCGGGAGTTTATACGAGCAGTACTTC
TRBD2	TRBV6-5	few	TRBJ2-1	CASSYWGRAGGVQFF	TGTGCCAGCAGTTACTGGGGTAGGGCGGGAGGAGTGCAGTTCTTC
.	TRBV6-1	many	TRBJ2-1	CASSVASYNEQFF	TGTGCCAGCAGTGTAGCTTCCTACAATGAGCAGTTCTTC
.	TRBV18	.	TRBJ2-5	CASSPRGPGLETQYF	TGTGCCAGCTCACCACGGGGTCCGGGGCTGGAGACCCAGTACTTC
.	TRBV7-9	.	TRBJ1-1	CASSLPDRNTEAFF	TGTGCCAGCAGCTTGCCTGACAGAAACACTGAAGCTTTCTTT
TRBD2	TRBV4-2	few	TRBJ2-1	CASSPEQREVRNEQFF	TGTGCCAGCAGCCCCGAGCAGCGGGAGGTGAGGAATGAGCAGTTCTTC
.	TRBV28	many	TRBJ2-7	CASSFTTLGDEQYF	TGTGCCAGCAGTTTCACCACATTAGGGGATGAGCAGTACTTC
.	TRBV20-1	few	TRBJ2-3	CSAPGWEKLTDTQYF	TGCAGTGCTCCGGGGTGGGAAAAACTCACAGATACGCAGTATTTT
.	TRBV4-1	few	TRBJ1-1	CASSHYVGENTEAFF	TGCGCCAGCAGCCACTATGTGGGGGAAAACACTGAAGCTTTCTTT
.	TRBV7-2	few	TRBJ1-3	CASSAVSGSAGNTIYF	TGTGCCAGCAGCGCAGTAAGCGGATCAGCTGGAAACACCATATATTTT
.	TRBV6-5	many	TRBJ1-1	CASSYSRKGNTEAFF	TGTGCCAGCAGTTACTCGAGGAAAGGGAACACTGAAGCTTTCTTT
TRBD1	TRBV20-1	few	TRBJ2-3	CSARDFLGQGATDTQYF	TGCAGTGCTAGAGATTTTTTAGGACAGGGGGCTACAGATACGCAGTATTTT
TRBD2	TRBV12-3/TRBV12-4	many	TRBJ2-4	CASSLGALAGGSNIQYF	TGTGCCAGCAGTTTAGGAGCCCTAGCGGGGGGTTCTAACATTCAGTACTTC
.	TRBV10-3	.	TRBJ1-5	CAISEREQGNQPQHF	TGTGCCATCAGTGAGAGGGAACAGGGAAATCAGCCCCAGCATTTT
TRBD1	TRBV13	many	TRBJ2-5	CASRVLYRGRETQYF	TGTGCCAGCAGGGTCCTTTACAGGGGGCGAGAGACCCAGTACTTC
.	TRBV11-2	many	TRBJ2-7	CASSLGGTSSYEQYF	TGTGCCAGCAGCTTAGGTGGGACGAGCTCCTACGAGCAGTACTTC
.	TRBV7-9	.	TRBJ2-3	CASSRRDSDTQYF	TGTGCCAGCAGCCGTCGGGACTCAGATACGCAGTATTTT